The subject of this entry is one T cell receptor (beta chain). The antigen remains unidentified. This PCR relied on a set of 60 Vbeta primers and 13 Jbeta primers. TCRdb keeps only in-frame clones here, not all; method: immunoSEQ multiplex PCR. The sample shows roughly 100,000 clones, over 60% of them seen only once. The data were taken from a study of cytomegalovirus exposure and HLA in healthy donors. V was pared by 7 bases and J by 2 bases, with 16 bases between. In germline, CDR1 is SNHLY, CDR2 FYNNEI. This CDR3 comprises 15 residues. Broader study findings: Specificity of a few CMV-associated chains for CMV antigens was verified in vitro. Researchers reported in a later analysis that a missense DCLRE1C variant was tied to TCR beta V- and J-gene trimming. Beyond CMV serostatus, there was no information to go on about immune exposure.

This TCR came from a woman under 30 in good health and CMV-seropositive. V and J are TRBV2 and TRBJ2-3; weak D call: TRBD1 (6 bases). The specimen sequenced was PBMCs. In DNA form, the CDR3 reads TGTGCCAGCACTACATTGGACAGACTCACAGATACGCAGTATTTT. Its protein product is CASTTLDRLTDTQYF.